The present TCR beta chain was sequenced within a study of vaccination and CD4 T cells after COVID-19. As for the study in general: PCR on nasal swabs identified SARS-CoV-2 in convalescent patients, of whom 9 or 10 were mild and one severe.

Notes on the study in general: The median number of SARS-CoV-2-reactive clonotypes increased from roughly 21 to 40, a change that did not reach significance.

This clonotype was seen only a few times. The antigen remains unidentified. Treatment defined: roughly 11-day PBMC culture with coronavirus spike peptide pools or control peptides (ViraFEST assay). Germline values: CDR1 SEHNR, CDR2 FQNEAQ (reference sequence). V was pared by 8 bases and J by 6 bases, with 17 bases between. The CDR3 covers 14 residues. The Oncomine TCR Beta short-read assay generated sequence data from the DNA of cultured CD4+ T cells. TCRdb called the PCR reads again in MiXCR, with one record for every CDR3 protein. The sample consists of some 18,000 distinct CDR3 sequences, approximately 53% of them appearing once.

The V and J genes are TRBV7-9 and TRBJ1-5; tentatively, D is TRBD1 (6 bases). The clonotype was recovered from a human donor who had recovered from COVID-19. The sequenced sample consisted of CD4+ T cells from blood, cultured in vitro. Here the CDR3 reads CASGYGGGSQPQHF. The CDR3 DNA sequence: TGTGCCAGCGGTTATGGGGGCGGGAGTCAGCCCCAGCATTTT.